The 25 T cell receptor beta chains listed next were all sequenced from one sample in a study of blood T cells in healthy people across ages. Primers used in a second PCR of roughly 6 to 12 cycles were a sample-barcoded 5' primer and a J-beta primer mix. TCRdb re-called the 5' RACE reads with MiXCR, one entry per CDR3 protein. The table lists hundreds of thousands of distinct CDR3 sequences, 53% of them singletons. Source material: blood. These TCRs come from an older man in good health.

This clonotype was seen more than once but under ten times. The chain is built from TRBV6-2 or TRBV6-3 and TRBJ2-1, with no clear D. Trimming shortened V by 10 bases and J by 11 bases, and 15 bases separated the two germline ends. Germline-derived CDR1 and CDR2 are MNHEY and SVGEGT. The CDR3 runs 11 residues. The CDR3 region has the DNA TGTGCCACATCGTCTTACGCCCAGCAGTTCTTC. It translates to CATSSYAQQFF.

This chain links TRBV2 with TRBJ2-7; D unclear. The V and J ends lost 7 bases and 0 bases respectively, with 13 bases between them. The CDR3 contains 14 residues. Germline CDR1 and CDR2: SNHLY and FYNNEI. The CDR3, as DNA: TGTGCCAGCACCGATACACCTAGCTCCTACGAGCAGTACTTC. It specifies CASTDTPSSYEQYF.

The V gene is TRBV25-1, the J gene TRBJ2-3; tentatively, D is TRBD2 (6 bases). V shed 1 base and J shed 14 bases, with 25 bases lying between them. Germline CDR1 reads MGHDK; CDR2 reads SYGVNS. This CDR3 is built from 16 residues. CDR3 residues: CASSESRRDKHRYAYF. CDR3 nucleotide sequence: TGTGCCAGCAGTGAATCGCGGAGGGATAAGCACAGATACGCGTATTTT.

V gene TRBV10-3 combines with J gene TRBJ2-1, with 8 bases that match TRBD2. Trimming cost V 1 base and J 2 bases; bases outside gene matches: 1. Germline loops: CDR1 ENHRY, CDR2 SYGVKD. The CDR3 has 15 residues. The CDR3 region has the DNA TGTGCCATCAGTGAGTTGGGACTAGCCTACAATGAGCAGTTCTTC. Its translation is CAISELGLAYNEQFF.

The chain links TRBV19 to TRBJ1-4, with D unresolved. The CDR3 contains 15 residues. Deletions cut 7 bases from V and 1 base from J, with 13 bases between. CDR1 and CDR2 from the germline V gene are LNHDA and SQIVND (reference sequence). The CDR3 DNA reads as TGTGCCAGTACTCAAGTAGGCAGAACTAATGAAAAACTGTTTTTT. Protein sequence: CASTQVGRTNEKLFF.

V and J are TRBV3-1 and TRBJ1-1; 12 nucleotides match TRBD1. CDR1 and CDR2 from the germline V gene are LGHDT and YNNKEL (reference sequence). With 4 bases clipped from V and 4 bases from J, the junction kept 7 bases outside the gene matches. The CDR3 is 16 residues long. For the CDR3, the DNA is TGTGCCAGCAGCCGGGGACAGGGGGCGATAGGCACTGAAGCTTTCTTT. Protein sequence: CASSRGQGAIGTEAFF.

The V and J genes are TRBV5-1 and TRBJ2-7; 7 bases are a match to TRBD1. Germline trimming cut 4 bases from V and 3 bases from J; bases unmatched to any gene: 7. This CDR3 has 14 residues. Germline lookup yields CDR1 SGHRS and CDR2 YFSETQ. The CDR3 DNA is TGCGCCAGCAGCCTAGAACAGGGGAACTACGAGCAGTACTTC. Its protein is CASSLEQGNYEQYF.

Comments on this clonotype: The germline gene is not matched at one end of the junction; a read error may be the cause. The chain combines TRBV15 with TRBJ2-5; 9 positions match TRBD1. The germline gives CDR1 LNHNV, CDR2 YYDKDF (reference sequence). This CDR3 is 14 amino acids long. CDR3 coding DNA: TGTGCCACCAGCAGTGGACAGGGGCAAGGGACCCAGTACTTC. Translated, it gives CATSSGQGQGTQYF.

This clonotype came up a few times. This chain connects TRBV9 to TRBJ2-7; 9 bases match TRBD2. The J call may be mistaken, given a closer DNA end match to TRBJ2-5. Looked up from germline, CDR1 is SGDLS and CDR2 is YYNGEE. The CDR3 consists of 16 residues. The CDR3 coding sequence is TGTGCCAGCAGCCCCCTCGGTAGCGGGAGCGGAGAGACCCAGTACTTC. It specifies CASSPLGSGSGETQYF.

The sample holds a few counts of this clonotype. This chain joins TRBV10-3 and TRBJ2-5; D is unresolved. This CDR3 is built from 17 residues. V shed 4 bases and J shed 1 base, with 19 bases lying between them. Per germline, CDR1 ENHRY and CDR2 SYGVKD. The CDR3 DNA follows: TGTGCCATCAGTGTTGATCCGGTTCGCAACCTCCAAGAGACCCAGTACTTC. Translated, it gives CAISVDPVRNLQETQYF.

The V and J genes are TRBV7-7 and TRBJ1-2, with TRBD1 as a possible D gene (6 bases). CDR1 and CDR2 (germline): SSHAT, FNYEAQ (reference sequence). V was cut by 1 base and J by 8 bases, with 11 bases left in between. This CDR3 has 13 residues. The CDR3 DNA reads TGTGCCAGCAGCTTAGACAGGGAGGGAGGCTACACCTTC. It translates to CASSLDREGGYTF. Together with reference TRBV7-7 and TRBJ1-2, the CDR3 gives the full variable domain: GAGVSQSPRYKVTKRGQDVTLRCDPISSHATLYWYQQALGQGPEFLTYFNYEAQPDKSGLPSDRFSAERPEGSISTLTIQRTEQRDSAMYRCASSLDREGGYTFGSGTRLTVV.

This clonotype occurred a few times. The chain combines TRBV6-1 with TRBJ1-2; 7 bases match TRBD1. CDR1 is MNHNS, CDR2 SASEGT, per germline. J lost 8 bases, V lost 6 bases, and 12 bases had no gene match. CDR3 size: 14 residues. This CDR3 is CASSKPLTGMGYTF. CDR3 in DNA: TGTGCCAGCAGCAAACCTCTGACAGGGATGGGCTACACCTTC.

This clonotype was counted a few times. This chain uses TRBV20-1 with TRBJ1-2, with TRBD1 as a possible D gene (5 bases). The CDR3 consists of 12 residues. Trimming cost V 3 bases and J 3 bases, with 8 bases left between them. CDR1 is DFQATT and CDR2 is SNEGSKA in the germline V gene (reference sequence). The CDR3 region is CSASQGDYGYTF. CDR3 nucleotide sequence: TGCAGTGCTAGCCAGGGAGACTATGGCTACACCTTC.

Concerning this clonotype: Since no conserved phenylalanine or tryptophan closes the CDR3, a read error is the likely cause. The rearrangement links TRBV10-3 to TRBJ2-5, with TRBD1 matching 7 bases. This CDR3 has 16 amino acids. Losses at the gene ends were 2 bases for V and 4 bases for J; bases not matched to a gene: 10. Germline CDR1 ENHRY, CDR2 SYGVKD. CDR3 amino acids: CAISEGGTGVPETQYL. The CDR3 bases are TGTGCCATCAGTGAGGGAGGAACAGGGGTCCCAGAGACCCAGTACTTA.

The CDR3 here is CSVFPGGREQYF. The CDR3 nucleotides read TGCAGCGTTTTCCCCGGCGGGAGGGAGCAGTACTTC. This rearrangement joins TRBV29-1 to TRBJ2-4, with 9 nucleotides matching TRBD2. V shed 5 bases and J 13 bases; nucleotides not matched to a gene: 9. CDR1 SQVTM and CDR2 ANQGSEA come from the germline V gene. The CDR3 totals 12 residues.

This clonotype was observed a few times. V usage is TRBV7-9 and J usage is TRBJ2-7; 10 positions agree with TRBD2. The germline CDR1 and CDR2 sequences are SEHNR and FQNEAQ (reference sequence). Trimming took 2 bases from V and 3 from J; bases not matched to a gene: 1. The CDR3 covers 14 residues. The CDR3 sequence is CASSLLAGVYEQYF. Here the CDR3 DNA reads TGTGCCAGCAGCTTACTAGCGGGAGTCTACGAGCAGTACTTC.

The table lists this clonotype with a few counts. This rearrangement joins TRBV5-1 to TRBJ2-3; a weak D match, TRBD2 (5 bases). This CDR3 region has 14 residues. Germline-derived CDR1 and CDR2 are SGHRS and YFSETQ. V gave up 1 base and J gave up 6 bases, with 12 bases separating them. The CDR3 DNA reads as TGCGCCAGCAGCTTGTCGGGGTCCGTGGATACGCAGTATTTT. Translation: CASSLSGSVDTQYF.

This chain uses TRBV3-1 with TRBJ1-2; D is possibly TRBD1 (5 bases). Germline CDR1 and CDR2: LGHDT and YNNKEL (reference sequence). Trimming removed 1 base at V and 7 bases at J, with 16 bases between. This CDR3 has 15 amino acids. The CDR3 DNA follows: TGTGCCAGCAGCCAAGGGGGTCGGGGCGGCGGTGGCTACACCTTC. It translates to CASSQGGRGGGGYTF.

V gene TRBV2 combines with J gene TRBJ2-7; TRBD1 or TRBD2 may be the D gene (5 bases each). V lost 1 base, J lost 3 bases, and 7 bases lay in between. This CDR3 is built from 13 residues. Germline loops: CDR1 SNHLY, CDR2 FYNNEI. The CDR3 nucleotides are TGTGCCAGCAGTGAAGGGGGGTTCTACGAGCAGTACTTC. This gives the protein CASSEGGFYEQYF.

This clonotype was detected only a few times. CDR3 loop: CASSLAPQYGYTF. The CDR3 DNA follows: TGTGCCAGCAGCTTAGCGCCGCAGTATGGCTACACCTTC. This chain connects TRBV11-1 to TRBJ1-2; D is unresolved. This CDR3 has 13 amino acids. Germline assignment: CDR1 SGHAT and CDR2 FQDESV (reference sequence). V shed 0 bases and J shed 5 bases, with 7 bases lying between them.

On this clonotype: At one end, the junction sequence differs from germline, possibly due to a read error. The chain is built from TRBV3-1 and TRBJ2-7; perhaps TRBD1 as D (6 bases). CDR1 and CDR2 (germline): LGHDT, YNNKEL (reference sequence). This CDR3 has 16 residues. The CDR3 loop reads CVSSQDLQGSYNEQYF. CDR3 nucleotides: TGTGTCAGCAGCCAAGATCTACAGGGCTCCTACAATGAGCAGTACTTC.

This chain connects TRBV9 to TRBJ1-2; D not resolved. The germline V gene has CDR1 SGDLS and CDR2 YYNGEE. The CDR3 spans 11 residues. The V end was cut by 4 bases, the J end by 6 bases, with 7 bases between. CDR3 region: CASSTRDGYTF. The CDR3 DNA reads as TGTGCCAGCAGCACTAGGGATGGCTACACCTTC.

This clonotype was observed a handful of times. V gene TRBV7-2 combines with J gene TRBJ2-1; 10 bases are shared with TRBD2. J was trimmed by 8 bases and V by 3 bases; bases with no gene match: 7. The germline gives CDR1 SGHTA, CDR2 FQGNSA. The CDR3 totals 15 residues. The CDR3 loop is CASSLASGSIDEQFF. In DNA form, the CDR3 reads TGTGCCAGCAGCTTGGCTAGCGGGAGTATCGATGAGCAGTTCTTC.

This chain uses TRBV5-1 with TRBJ2-1, with 11 bases matching TRBD1. CDR3 length equals 14 residues. Germline V gene sequence: CDR1 SGHRS, CDR2 YFSETQ. The V gene end was trimmed by 4 bases and the J gene end by 8 bases; junction bases not matched to a gene: 5. CDR3 region: CASSARTGGHEQFF. DNA of the CDR3: TGCGCCAGCAGCGCCCGGACAGGGGGCCATGAGCAGTTCTTC.

V usage is TRBV11-1 and J usage is TRBJ2-3; D is perhaps TRBD1 (6 bases). The CDR3 is 17 residues long. In germline, CDR1 is SGHAT, CDR2 FQDESV (reference sequence). V was clipped by 1 base and J by 2 bases, with 16 bases between them. The CDR3 sequence is CASSLEGVQGSTDTQYF. The CDR3 region has the DNA TGTGCCAGCAGCTTAGAGGGGGTGCAGGGGTCCACAGATACGCAGTATTTT.